These T cell receptor beta chains were read from a single sample in a study of beta chain features in type 1 diabetes. Assay used: immunoSEQ multiplex PCR; TCRdb lists only in-frame clones, some missing. The sample lists almost 350,000 clones; around 9.7% were seen once. The sequencing input was central memory CD4+ T cells from blood. These receptors were collected from a man aged 25-45 years with type 1 diabetes. Both conserved end residues are part of each CDR3. The order of the fields is clone size, D gene, V gene, J gene, CDR3 DNA, CDR3 protein. A D gene is named only where the DNA matches it firmly. Only part of the rows carry a size: once, few, many, or a class if the clone is expanded.

>few|-|TRBV5-1|TRBJ1-1
TGCTCCAGCAGCGCCCTACAGTTGAACACTGAAGCTTTCTTT
CSSSALQLNTEAFF
>-|-|TRBV6-1|TRBJ1-2
TGTGCCAGCAGCTCGACGGGTTCTAACTATGGCTACACCTTC
CASSSTGSNYGYTF
>-|-|TRBV4-1|TRBJ2-5
TGCGCCAGCAGCCAACCGGGAACCCTGCAAGAGACCCAGTACTTC
CASSQPGTLQETQYF
>-|-|TRBV7-9|TRBJ1-5
TGTGCCAGCAGGCCCCGGGATACCGATTCGAACAATCAGCCCCAGCATTTT
CASRPRDTDSNNQPQHF
>-|-|TRBV19|TRBJ2-4
TGTGCCAGTAGAACAGAAAACATTCAGTACTTC
CASRTENIQYF
>-|TRBD2|TRBV11-2|TRBJ2-3
TGTGCCAGCAGCGCGGGACTAGCGGGGGCCGGGTGGACGCAGTATTTT
CASSAGLAGAGWTQYF
>-|-|TRBV11-2|TRBJ2-5
TGTGCCAGCAGCTTAGGCGGGGATGGGGAGACCCAGTACTTC
CASSLGGDGETQYF
>few|-|TRBV30|TRBJ1-6
TGTGCCTGGAGGACAAGGCCGAGCTCCTATAATTCACCCCTCCACTTT
CAWRTRPSSYNSPLHF
>-|-|TRBV11-2|TRBJ2-7
TGTGCCAGCAGCGCTGAACGGGACGGCTCCTACGAGCAGTACTTC
CASSAERDGSYEQYF
>-|-|TRBV6-4|TRBJ2-3
TGTGCCAGCAGTGGCAATGGGGGGCCGACAGATACGCAGTATTTT
CASSGNGGPTDTQYF
>-|-|TRBV6-5|TRBJ1-2
TGTGCCAGCAGTTCGAATTATGGCTACACCTTC
CASSSNYGYTF
>-|-|TRBV27|TRBJ2-3
TGTGCCAGCAGTTTAGCGGGGGCCACAGATACGCAGTATTTT
CASSLAGATDTQYF
>-|-|TRBV28|TRBJ2-1
TGTGCCAGCAGCTCCGTAGATAACTACAATGAGCAGTTCTTC
CASSSVDNYNEQFF
>many|TRBD1|TRBV28|TRBJ1-5
TGTGCCAGCAGTCGTCACCGGGACAGGGCTAATCAGCCCCAGCATTTT
CASSRHRDRANQPQHF
>-|-|TRBV5-1|TRBJ2-5
TGCGCCAGCAGCTCTAGCCTAGAGACCCAGTACTTC
CASSSSLETQYF
>many|TRBD2|TRBV28|TRBJ2-7
TGTGCCAGCAGTTTATCAACGAGGGGAGGGGACGAGCAGTACTTC
CASSLSTRGGDEQYF
>-|TRBD2|TRBV18|TRBJ2-5
TGTGCCAGCTCACACAATTCACCGGGACTAGCGGGCGCGGCGGAGACCCAGTACTTC
CASSHNSPGLAGAAETQYF
>few|TRBD1|TRBV7-2|TRBJ2-3
TGTGCCAGCAGCACACAGACAGGGAACACAGATACGCAGTATTTT
CASSTQTGNTDTQYF
>-|-|TRBV5-6|TRBJ2-2
TGTGCCAGCAGCTTGGACCGCCTAAGGGGGACCGGGGAGCTGTTTTTT
CASSLDRLRGTGELFF
>few|-|TRBV30|TRBJ1-3
TGTGCCTGGAATCGAAGACAGGACTCTGGAAACACCATATATTTT
CAWNRRQDSGNTIYF
>many|-|TRBV7-9|TRBJ2-7
TGTGCCAGCAGCCCGGGGCACTACGAGCAGTACTTC
CASSPGHYEQYF
>-|-|TRBV15|TRBJ1-1
TGTGCCACCAGCAGCGGCGGGTCTGAAGCTTTCTTT
CATSSGGSEAFF
>few|-|TRBV4-3|TRBJ2-7
TGCGCCAGCAGCCAAGGATCGGCCGAGCAGTACTTC
CASSQGSAEQYF
>-|-|TRBV2|TRBJ2-5
TGTGCCAGCAGTGCTTCGGGACGGCCGTACCAAGAGACCCAGTACTTC
CASSASGRPYQETQYF
>many|TRBD2|TRBV5-8|TRBJ2-1
TGTGCCAGCACTAGCGGGGTATACAATGAGCAGTTCTTC
CASTSGVYNEQFF
>-|-|TRBV7-2|TRBJ2-6
TGTGCCAGCAGCTCAGAGGGGACTGGGGCCAACGTCCTGACTTTC
CASSSEGTGANVLTF
>few|-|TRBV9|TRBJ2-2
TGTGCCAGCAGCGTAGTTCCGGGTGACGGGGAGCTGTTTTTT
CASSVVPGDGELFF
>-|TRBD2|TRBV27|TRBJ2-1
TGTGCCAGCAGTTTATCGATGGCGGGGGGCTCCTACAATGAGCAGTTCTTC
CASSLSMAGGSYNEQFF
>-|-|TRBV11-2|TRBJ2-1
TGTGCCAGCAGCCTCGAGACAGCCCTTACCTACAATGAGCAGTTCTTC
CASSLETALTYNEQFF
>few|-|TRBV7-2|TRBJ2-7
TGTGCCAGCAGCTTAATCGACGGCGGGATCGAGCAGTACTTC
CASSLIDGGIEQYF
>-|TRBD2|TRBV7-9|TRBJ2-5
TGTGCCAGCAGCTTAGGTGCGACTAGCGGGGAGACCCAGTACTTC
CASSLGATSGETQYF
>many|TRBD1|TRBV5-1|TRBJ2-2
TGCGCCAGCAGCCCCTGGACAGGGGGCGACACCGGGGAGCTGTTTTTT
CASSPWTGGDTGELFF
>-|TRBD2|TRBV11-3|TRBJ2-5
TGTGCCAGCAGCCTCGGACTAGCGGAGACCCAGTACTTC
CASSLGLAETQYF
>few|-|TRBV4-3|TRBJ2-3
TGCGCCAGCAGCCAAGACCCCGCTACAGATACGCAGTATTTT
CASSQDPATDTQYF
>many|-|TRBV4-3|TRBJ2-1
TGCGCCAGCAGCCAAGGGACAAATAATGAGCAGTTCTTC
CASSQGTNNEQFF